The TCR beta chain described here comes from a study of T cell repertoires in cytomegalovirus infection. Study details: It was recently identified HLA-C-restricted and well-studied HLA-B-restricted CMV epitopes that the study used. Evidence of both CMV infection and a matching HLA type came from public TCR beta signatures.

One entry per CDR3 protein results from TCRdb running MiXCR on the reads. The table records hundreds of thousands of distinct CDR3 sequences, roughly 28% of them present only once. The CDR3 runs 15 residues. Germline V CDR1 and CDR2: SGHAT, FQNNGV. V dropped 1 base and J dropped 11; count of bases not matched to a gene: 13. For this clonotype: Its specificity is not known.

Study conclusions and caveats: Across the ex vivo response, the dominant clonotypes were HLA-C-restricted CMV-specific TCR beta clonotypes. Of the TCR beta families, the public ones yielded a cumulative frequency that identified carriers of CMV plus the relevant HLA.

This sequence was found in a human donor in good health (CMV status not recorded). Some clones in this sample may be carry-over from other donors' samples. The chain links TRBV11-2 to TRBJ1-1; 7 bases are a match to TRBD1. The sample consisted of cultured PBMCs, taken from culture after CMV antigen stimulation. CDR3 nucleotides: TGTGCCAGCAGCTTAGGTGGGACAGCCGAATTGAATGCTTTCTTT. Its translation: CASSLGGTAELNAFF. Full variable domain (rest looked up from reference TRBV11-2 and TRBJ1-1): EAGVAQSPRYKIIEKRQSVAFWCNPISGHATLYWYQQILGQGPKLLIQFQNNGVVDDSQLPKDRFSAERLKGVDSTLKIQPAKLEDSAVYLCASSLGGTAELNAFFGQGTRLTVV.